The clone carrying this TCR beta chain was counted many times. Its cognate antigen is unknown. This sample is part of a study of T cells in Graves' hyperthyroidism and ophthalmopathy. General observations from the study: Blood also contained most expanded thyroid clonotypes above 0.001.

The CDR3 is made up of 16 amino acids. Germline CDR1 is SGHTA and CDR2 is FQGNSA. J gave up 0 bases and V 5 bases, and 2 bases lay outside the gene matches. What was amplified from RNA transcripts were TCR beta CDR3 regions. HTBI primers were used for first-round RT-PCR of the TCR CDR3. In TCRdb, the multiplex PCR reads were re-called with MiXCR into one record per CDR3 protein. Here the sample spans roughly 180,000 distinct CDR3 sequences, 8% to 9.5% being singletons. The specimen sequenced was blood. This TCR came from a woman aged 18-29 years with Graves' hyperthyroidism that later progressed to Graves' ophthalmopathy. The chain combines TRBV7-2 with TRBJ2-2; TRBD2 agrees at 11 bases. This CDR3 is CASSRGLAANTGELFF. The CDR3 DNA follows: TGTGCCAGCAGCCGGGGACTAGCGGCGAACACCGGGGAGCTGTTTTTT.